These T cell receptor beta chains were read from a single sample in a study of blood T cell repertoires in COVID-19. TCRdb's table, derived via immunoSEQ multiplex PCR, lists solely in-frame clones and lacks some. The sample carries around 190,000 clones, 76% recorded once. The sequencing sample was made of PBMCs or T cells enriched from blood (not recorded which). The source is a woman aged 45-59 years with acute COVID-19. Each CDR3 is given with its conserved first and last residue. The size entry is marked missing in some rows and otherwise reads once, few, many or a size class.

TRBJ2-2 | TRBV7-3 | . | CASSLTLSVNTGELFF
TRBJ1-4 | TRBV5-1 | . | CASSLQGAPGEKLFF
TRBJ1-1 | TRBV4-2 | . | CASSQAAAMNTEAFF
TRBJ1-5 | TRBV19 | once | CASSIDDRGNQPQHF
TRBJ1-3 | TRBV5-1 | few | CASSLRTGVTSGNTIYF
TRBJ1-6 | TRBV6-5 | . | CASSYPRTGANSPLHF
TRBJ1-1 | TRBV5-1 | . | CASSLRQLGHMNTEAFF
TRBJ2-3 | TRBV2 | . | CASNRLGTHTDTQYF
TRBJ2-5 | TRBV7-2 | . | CASSLGGAEETQYF
TRBJ2-3 | TRBV5-1 | . | CASSFGQVGNTDTQYF
TRBJ1-1 | TRBV5-1 | few | CASSTGGNRAFF
TRBJ2-1 | TRBV4-1 | . | CASSGSEDEQFF
TRBJ1-2 | TRBV12-5 | once | CASGQTGGYGYTF
TRBJ1-5 | TRBV6-4 | . | CASSPTGGYQPQHF
TRBJ2-5 | TRBV18 | . | CASSPPGIAGPETQYF
TRBJ1-1 | TRBV2 | . | CASSPQTGGDTEAFF
TRBJ2-1 | TRBV6-5 | . | CASSYGLAGIDEQFF
TRBJ2-1 | TRBV27 | . | CASIGQLSPGNEQFF
TRBJ1-2 | TRBV14 | . | CASSQDTGGFGYTF
TRBJ1-2 | TRBV12-3/TRBV12-4 | . | CASRLPGHGGYTF
TRBJ1-1 | TRBV7-9 | few | CASSLGLGAEAFF
TRBJ2-4 | TRBV4-3 | once | CASSPATSWTKNIQYF
TRBJ1-2 | TRBV5-1 | . | CASSPDRSNPYGYTF
TRBJ1-6 | TRBV28 | . | CASSFRRASGSPLHF
TRBJ1-6 | TRBV5-6 | once | CAGSLGQGLSPLHF
TRBJ1-2 | TRBV13 | . | CASSRPGAGLDGYTF
TRBJ1-1 | TRBV18 | . | CASSPRREWTEAFF
TRBJ1-1 | TRBV19 | . | CASNTYFRGLKQAFF
TRBJ1-6 | TRBV6-1 | . | CASSEHPGFNSPLHF
TRBJ1-5 | TRBV19 | . | CASRSTYRGSDQPQHF
TRBJ2-2 | TRBV3-1/TRBV3-2 | few | CASSLRRGGELFF
TRBJ1-2 | TRBV30 | few | CAWSVRPGQGFLFDYGYTF
TRBJ2-3 | TRBV29-1 | . | CSVEESFASTDTQYF
TRBJ1-2 | TRBV12-3/TRBV12-4 | . | CASTLDRYEGYTF
TRBJ2-1 | TRBV29-1 | . | CSVGGARYNEQFF
TRBJ2-4 | TRBV12-3/TRBV12-4 | once | CASTGTGGIQYF
TRBJ1-1 | TRBV29-1 | . | CSVGGGTANTEAFF
TRBJ1-2 | TRBV12-3/TRBV12-4 | . | CASSFYYGYTF
TRBJ1-2 | TRBV13 | once | CASSLPVYGYTF
TRBJ1-5 | TRBV6-1 | . | CASSEAMDRGLNQPQHF